Listed below are T cell receptor beta chains from one sample, sequenced in a study of high-grade serous ovarian cancer treatment subgroups. Repertoires were generated with immunoSEQ multiplex PCR, while TCRdb's copy carries only in-frame clones and drops some. The data show 25,000 to 30,000 clones, with about 81% seen just once and around 2.3% held by the top ten. The sample comprised tumor tissue. Receptor source: a human donor with high-grade serous ovarian cancer. CDR3s include the opening cysteine and the closing phenylalanine or tryptophan. A D gene is named only where the DNA matches it firmly. The size entry is marked missing in some rows and otherwise reads once, few, many or a size class.

J | V | D | size | CDR3 | DNA
TRBJ1-4 | TRBV6-6 | - | - | CASSYLGSQNEKLFF | TGTGCCAGCAGTTACCTTGGCAGCCAAAATGAAAAACTGTTTTTT
TRBJ2-1 | TRBV14 | - | - | CASSRDRYNEQFF | TGTGCCTCGTCCCGGGACCGTTACAATGAGCAGTTCTTC
TRBJ2-7 | TRBV27 | - | - | CASSFRASSYEQYF | TGTGCCAGCAGTTTTCGGGCCAGCTCCTACGAGCAGTACTTC
TRBJ2-1 | TRBV19 | TRBD2 | - | CASSGPTSGRNEQFF | TGTGCCAGTAGTGGCCCGACTAGCGGGAGGAATGAGCAGTTCTTC
TRBJ1-3 | TRBV20-1 | - | - | CSAVNLNTIYF | TGCAGTGCGGTCAACTTAAACACCATATATTTT
TRBJ1-4 | TRBV5-1 | TRBD1 | - | CASSLGGGVDEKLFF | TGCGCCAGCAGCCTAGGAGGGGGCGTGGATGAAAAACTGTTTTTT
TRBJ1-4 | TRBV30 | - | - | CAWSGVSLSTNEKLFF | TGTGCCTGGAGTGGAGTCAGTCTATCAACTAATGAAAAACTGTTTTTT
TRBJ2-3 | TRBV29-1 | - | - | CSVKLAGHSTDTQYF | TGCAGCGTAAAGCTTGCAGGACACAGCACAGATACGCAGTATTTT
TRBJ1-1 | TRBV27 | - | once | CASSLSPLPNTEAFF | TGTGCCAGCAGTTTATCCCCTTTGCCTAACACTGAAGCTTTCTTT
TRBJ2-7 | TRBV5-1 | TRBD1 | - | CASSLTPDRASYEQYF | TGCGCCAGCAGCTTGACGCCCGACAGGGCTTCCTACGAGCAGTACTTC
TRBJ1-1 | TRBV23-1 | - | - | CASSQSDSYTNTEAFF | TGCGCCAGCAGTCAATCGGATTCTTATACAAACACTGAAGCTTTCTTT
TRBJ1-5 | TRBV4-1 | TRBD1 | few | CASSQPPGTGNQPQHF | TGCGCCAGCAGCCAACCACCAGGGACAGGGAATCAGCCCCAGCATTTT
TRBJ2-1 | TRBV14 | - | - | CASSLWGDYNEQFF | TGTGCCAGCAGTCTCTGGGGGGACTACAATGAGCAGTTCTTC
TRBJ1-5 | TRBV30 | - | few | CAWSVSPNQPQHF | TGTGCCTGGAGTGTAAGTCCCAATCAGCCCCAGCATTTT
TRBJ2-7 | TRBV21-1 | - | - | CASSISGSCHEQYF | TGTGCCAGCAGCATAAGCGGGAGCTGCCACGAGCAGTACTTC